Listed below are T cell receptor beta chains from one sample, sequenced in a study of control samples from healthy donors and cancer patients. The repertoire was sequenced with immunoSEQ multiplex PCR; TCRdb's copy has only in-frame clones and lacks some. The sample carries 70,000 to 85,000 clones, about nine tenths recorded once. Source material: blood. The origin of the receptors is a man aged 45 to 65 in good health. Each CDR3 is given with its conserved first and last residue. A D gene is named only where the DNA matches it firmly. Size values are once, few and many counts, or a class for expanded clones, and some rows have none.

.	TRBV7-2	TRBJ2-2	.	TGTGCCAGCAGCTTAGAGGGGTGGGGAACCGGGGAGCTGTTTTTT	CASSLEGWGTGELFF
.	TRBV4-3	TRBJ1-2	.	TGCGCCAGCAGCCAAGATCTTGCTGCCTATGGCTACACCTTC	CASSQDLAAYGYTF
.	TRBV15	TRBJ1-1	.	TGTGCCACCGGGGAGGGTTTGGGTTTTGCTGAAGCTTTCTTT	CATGEGLGFAEAFF
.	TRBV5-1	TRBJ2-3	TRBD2	TGCGCCAGCAGCTTGGACGGGGGGTTTCCAGATACGCAGTATTTT	CASSLDGGFPDTQYF
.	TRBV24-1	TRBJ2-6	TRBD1	TGTGCCACCAGTCCTCGGACAGGGAAGCCTGGGGCCAACGTCCTGACTTTC	CATSPRTGKPGANVLTF
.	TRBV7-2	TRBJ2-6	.	TGTGTTACGAGTGTGTCTGGGGCCAACGTCCTGACTTTC	CVTSVSGANVLTF
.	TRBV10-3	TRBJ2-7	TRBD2	TGTGCCATCAGTGTGGGACTAGCGGGGGGATCCTACGAGCAGTACTTC	CAISVGLAGGSYEQYF
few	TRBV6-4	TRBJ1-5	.	TGTGCCAGCAGTGACTCAGGGGCCCCAAAAAACCCAACAAATCAGCCCCAGCATTTT	CASSDSGAPKNPTNQPQHF
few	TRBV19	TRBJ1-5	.	TGTGCCAGTAGTTCCCAGGGGCCGAGGGGTCAGCCCCAGCATTTT	CASSSQGPRGQPQHF
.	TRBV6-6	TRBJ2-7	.	TGTGCCAGCAGCTCGTCCTACTACGAGCAGTACTTC	CASSSSYYEQYF
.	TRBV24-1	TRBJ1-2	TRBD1	TGTGCCACCAGTGAGCGACAGGGGTGGGGTGGCTACACCTTC	CATSERQGWGGYTF
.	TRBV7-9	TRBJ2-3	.	TGTGCCAGCAGCTTAGGGCCAGGGGAGCAGTATTTT	CASSLGPGEQYF
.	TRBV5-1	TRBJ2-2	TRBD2	TGCGCCAGCGCCCCCCTGATTCCTAGCGGGGGGGCGGCCGGGGAGCTGTTTTTT	CASAPLIPSGGAAGELFF
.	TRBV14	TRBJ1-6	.	TGTGCCAGCAGCCTACAGGGTAAAAATTCACCCCTCCACTTT	CASSLQGKNSPLHF
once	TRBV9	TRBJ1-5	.	TGTGCCAGCAGCCTAGAAGGGGGGAGCAATCAGCCCCAGCATTTT	CASSLEGGSNQPQHF
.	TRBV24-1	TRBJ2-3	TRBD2	TGTGCCACCAGTGAGGGCGGGGGGCGCACAGATACGCAGTATTTT	CATSEGGGRTDTQYF
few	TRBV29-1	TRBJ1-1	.	TGCAGCGTTAGGGGGGGCGGTGAAGCTTTCTTT	CSVRGGGEAFF
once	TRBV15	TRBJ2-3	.	TGTGCCACCAGCAGAGATACTATTCAAGGAGGTACGCAGTATTTT	CATSRDTIQGGTQYF
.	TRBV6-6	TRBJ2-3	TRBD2	TGTGCCAGCAGTTCTAGCGGGGGGGCCCTCATCGCGCAGTATTTT	CASSSSGGALIAQYF
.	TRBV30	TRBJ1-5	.	TGTGCCTGGAGCGGAACAGGGTATCAGCCCCAGCATTTT	CAWSGTGYQPQHF
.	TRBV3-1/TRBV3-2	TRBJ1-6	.	TGTGCCAGCAGCCTCCGGGTTTACAATTCACCCCTCCACTTT	CASSLRVYNSPLHF
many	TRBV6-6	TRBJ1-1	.	TGTGCCAGCAGCCCAAGGGCGTCTGTCACTGAAGCTTTCTTT	CASSPRASVTEAFF